The clone carrying this T cell receptor beta chain was counted a few times. Its antigen is still unknown. As to time point: late sampling 161 to 241 days after vaccination in a few convalescent patients. Treatment indicated: 10-day PBMC culture with coronavirus spike peptide pools or control peptides (ViraFEST assay). The source of the sample is a study of vaccination and CD4 T cells after COVID-19. Study background: In the convalescent cohort, there were six males and four females, two of them Hispanic. The study drew post-COVID samples a median roughly 110 days after diagnosis (range 35 to 161). Each of the control cultures got a CEFX pool, an HIV-1 Nef pool, or no peptide.

Sequencing of cultured CD4+ T cell DNA used the Oncomine TCR Beta short-read assay. In this case, cultured CD4+ T cells provided the extracted genomic DNA. TCRdb reanalysed the PCR reads using MiXCR and keeps one entry per CDR3 protein. The profile shows tens of thousands of distinct CDR3 sequences, 25% to 30% of them singletons. The origin of this receptor is a human donor who had recovered from COVID-19. Source: CD4+ T cells from blood, cultured in vitro, taken about 7 months after SARS-CoV-2 vaccination.

CDR3 DNA: TGTGCCAGCAGTCAACGGACTAGCGGGACCTACGAGCAGTACTTC. Its translation: CASSQRTSGTYEQYF. The J gene is TRBJ2-7, the V gene TRBV6-1; TRBD2 matches at 12 bases. Per the germline V gene, CDR1 is MNHNS and CDR2 is SASEGT. J was trimmed by 2 bases and V by 5 bases; bases with no gene match: 4. The CDR3 extends over 15 amino acids.